The 3 T cell receptor beta chains reported below all come from one sample, sequenced in a study of blood T cell repertoires in COVID-19. Repertoires were generated with immunoSEQ multiplex PCR, while TCRdb's copy carries only in-frame clones and drops some. The sample lists a few hundred thousand clones, around 87% occurring once. Input material: PBMCs or T cells enriched from blood (not recorded which). The origin of the receptors is a man aged 35 to 55 in a cohort exposed to, infected with or recovered from COVID-19 (not recorded which).

Notes on this clone: This sample also contains other DNA sequences that code for the same CDR3. The chain links TRBV11-3 to TRBJ2-1; 9 nucleotides match TRBD2. Trimming removed 1 base from V and 3 bases from J; junction bases left unmatched: 1. CDR3 length: 15 amino acids. Looked up from germline, CDR1 is SGHNT and CDR2 is YENEEA. CDR3 sequence reads: CASSLGTSVYNEQFF. The DNA of the CDR3 is TGTGCCAGCAGCTTAGGGACTAGCGTCTACAATGAGCAGTTCTTC.

The J gene is TRBJ2-1, the V gene TRBV10-2; D is unclear. Germline V gene sequence: CDR1 WSHSY, CDR2 SAAADI. The V end lost 4 bases, the J end lost 1 base, and 8 bases lay between the germline ends. CDR3 length equals 14 residues. As DNA, the CDR3 is TGCGCCAGCAGTGGAGGAGCGTCCTACAATGAGCAGTTCTTC. It codes for CASSGGASYNEQFF.

The V and J genes are TRBV5-4 and TRBJ2-1; 11 positions agree with TRBD2. This CDR3 has 19 amino acids. The ends lost 2 bases at V and 6 bases at J; junction bases unmatched: 16. Germline V gene data show CDR1 as SGHNT and CDR2 as YYREEE (reference sequence). DNA for the CDR3: TGTGCCAGCAGCTTAGACACTCTAGCGGGAGGAGGATATGGCAATGAGCAGTTCTTC. Translating gives CASSLDTLAGGGYGNEQFF.